What follows are 17 T cell receptor beta chains derived from one specimen sequenced in a study of beta chain features in type 1 diabetes. Notes on the study in general: Type 1 diabetes patients showed a moderate but significant shortening of TCRB CDR3s in all four CD4+ subsets.

Their recognized antigens are unknown. The investigators reverse transcribed all of the isolated RNA, so they sequenced expressed TCRB transcripts. Assay: immunoSEQ multiplex PCR; the TCRdb copy retains only in-frame clones and omits some. The repertoire consists of some 130,000 clones, with around 9% occurring once and the leading ten covering around 0.79%. The material sequenced was central memory CD4+ T cells from blood. These receptor sequences come from a young man with type 1 diabetes.

The chain employs TRBV7-3 and TRBJ1-1; TRBD1 matches 8 bases. The CDR3 spans 14 residues. Per germline, CDR1 SGHTA and CDR2 FQGTGA. J gave up 2 bases and V 2 bases, and 1 base lay outside the gene matches. In DNA form, the CDR3 reads TGTGCCAGCAGCTTACAGGGGGCAAACACTGAAGCTTTCTTT. Translation: CASSLQGANTEAFF.

This clone was counted only a few times. The chain is built from TRBV28 and TRBJ2-6; tentatively, D is TRBD1 (6 bases). The CDR3 length is 15 residues. Germline values: CDR1 MDHEN, CDR2 SYDVKM. The ends were cut back, 4 bases at V and 3 bases at J, with 10 bases in the middle. The CDR3 DNA follows: TGTGCCAGCAGTTCCTACAGGGTTGGGGCCAACGTCCTGACTTTC. This codes for CASSSYRVGANVLTF.

In its sample, this clone was seen a few times. The genes are TRBV6-1 and TRBJ1-5, with D unresolved. This CDR3 is built from 13 residues. Germline V gene data show CDR1 as MNHNS and CDR2 as SASEGT. The V end lost 0 bases, the J end lost 6 bases, and 6 bases lay between the germline ends. CDR3 sequence reads: CASSEARPQPQHF. In DNA, the CDR3 is TGTGCCAGCAGTGAAGCGCGTCCTCAGCCCCAGCATTTT.

This clone was seen a handful of times. J is TRBJ1-1 and V is TRBV7-9; perhaps TRBD1 as D (5 bases). This CDR3 contains 15 residues. V lost 4 bases, J lost 6 bases, and 18 bases lay in between. CDR1 and CDR2 (germline): SEHNR, FQNEAQ (reference sequence). CDR3 sequence (DNA): TGTGCCAGCAGCTCCCCTCGCCCCTGGGGCGCTGAAGCTTTCTTT. Its translation: CASSSPRPWGAEAFF.

In DNA, the CDR3 is TGTGCCAGCAGCGCGAGTGGGAGGCCGAGCGTAGAGACCCAGTACTTC. Its protein is CASSASGRPSVETQYF. The chain combines TRBV9 with TRBJ2-5, with a possible D match to TRBD2 (6 bases). Germline CDR1 SGDLS, CDR2 YYNGEE. The CDR3 loop spans 16 amino acids. V was cut by 3 bases and J by 4 bases, with 19 bases left in between.

This clone was recorded a few times. The genes are TRBV18 and TRBJ2-5; D possibly corresponds to TRBD1 (6 bases). This CDR3 contains 15 residues. Germline V gives CDR1 KGHSH, CDR2 LQKENI. V was shortened by 4 bases and J by 1 base, with 13 bases between the two germline ends. The CDR3 region is CASSLFGQSQETQYF. The CDR3 DNA is TGTGCCAGCTCACTTTTCGGACAGAGCCAAGAGACCCAGTACTTC.

The chain uses TRBV15 and TRBJ2-4; D is perhaps TRBD1 (6 bases). Germline V lookup: CDR1 LNHNV, CDR2 YYDKDF (reference sequence). Trimming left V 0 bases short and J 1 base short, with 13 bases between. CDR3 length equals 17 residues. CDR3: CATSREGAGGAKNIQYF. In DNA form, the CDR3 reads TGTGCCACCAGCAGAGAGGGGGCTGGGGGCGCCAAAAACATTCAGTACTTC.

The CDR3 region has the DNA TGTGCCAGTGCAGGGTTAGAGACGGACAATCAGCCCCAGCATTTT. Translated, it gives CASAGLETDNQPQHF. The chain has TRBV19 and TRBJ1-5; D might be TRBD1 (5 bases). Trimming shortened V by 8 bases and J by 3 bases, and 17 bases separated the two germline ends. CDR1 LNHDA and CDR2 SQIVND come from the germline V gene (reference sequence). The CDR3 has 15 residues.

In this sample, this clone turned up a few times. V and J are TRBV7-2 and TRBJ2-7; D is perhaps TRBD2 (5 bases). The V gene lost 3 bases and the J gene lost 3 bases, with 9 bases spanning the gap. Germline V gene data show CDR1 as SGHTA and CDR2 as FQGNSA. This CDR3 contains 13 residues. CDR3: CASSLSTSYEQYF. DNA of the CDR3: TGTGCCAGCAGCTTGAGCACTAGCTACGAGCAGTACTTC.

This clone was picked up a small number of times. This rearrangement joins TRBV6-1 to TRBJ1-1; 7 bases are shared with TRBD1. The CDR3 is made up of 15 amino acids. V shed 5 bases and J 0 bases; nucleotides not matched to a gene: 6. Germline V gives CDR1 MNHNS, CDR2 SASEGT. The CDR3 nucleotides read TGTGCCAGCAGTTGGGGGACAGCCATGAACACTGAAGCTTTCTTT. Amino acids: CASSWGTAMNTEAFF.

This clone showed up just a few times. The chain combines TRBV29-1 with TRBJ2-7; D is unclear. The V end was cut by 3 bases, the J end by 6 bases, with 6 bases between. Germline V gene sequence: CDR1 SQVTM, CDR2 ANQGSEA. The CDR3 consists of 10 residues. This CDR3 is CSVENGEQYF. The DNA for the CDR3 is TGCAGCGTTGAGAACGGCGAGCAGTACTTC.

This clone was seen more than once but under ten times. The chain has TRBV4-1 and TRBJ1-1, with 8 bases aligning to TRBD1. The CDR3 has 16 amino acids. Germline CDR1 and CDR2: MGHRA and YSYEKL. V gave up 4 bases and J gave up 3 bases; unmatched junction bases: 10. The CDR3 bases are TGCGCCAGCAGCCTATCCGGGACAGGAACGGACACTGAAGCTTTCTTT. This encodes CASSLSGTGTDTEAFF.

A single count supports this clone. This chain joins TRBV5-1 and TRBJ1-1; D not resolved. V lost 4 bases and J lost 3, with 13 bases in between. CDR1 and CDR2 (germline): SGHRS, YFSETQ. The CDR3 has 14 residues. CDR3 residues: CASSGGESYTEAFF. As DNA, the CDR3 is TGCGCCAGCAGCGGTGGGGAGTCATACACTGAAGCTTTCTTT.

This clone has only a few counts. CDR3 in amino acids: CASSQEEGGNSPLHF. For the CDR3, the DNA is TGCGCCAGCAGCCAAGAGGAGGGAGGCAATTCACCCCTCCACTTT. The chain links TRBV4-3 to TRBJ1-6; D is unclear. The CDR3 runs 15 residues. CDR1 is LGHNA and CDR2 is YSLEER in the germline V gene. V was trimmed by 0 bases and J by 7 bases, leaving 10 bases between them.

A few counts support this clone. V is TRBV7-2 and J is TRBJ2-5; 8 bases match TRBD2. V dropped 5 bases and J dropped 4; count of bases not matched to a gene: 6. The germline V gene has CDR1 SGHTA and CDR2 FQGNSA. CDR3 length: 14 residues. CDR3 loop: CASSPGGVRETQYF. The CDR3 nucleotides read TGTGCCAGCAGCCCCGGGGGGGTACGAGAGACCCAGTACTTC.

This chain connects TRBV15 to TRBJ2-5; no clear D. The CDR3 covers 14 residues. The V gene lost 7 bases and the J gene lost 1 base, with 13 bases spanning the gap. Looked up from germline, CDR1 is LNHNV and CDR2 is YYDKDF (reference sequence). The CDR3 sequence: CATTEVLFQETQYF. In nucleotides, the CDR3 is TGTGCCACCACAGAGGTCCTCTTCCAAGAGACCCAGTACTTC.

This clone was counted a few times. V usage is TRBV28 and J usage is TRBJ2-7, with TRBD2 identical over 15 bases. This CDR3 is built from 16 residues. After removal of 1 base from V and 4 bases from J, the junction contained 2 bases not matched to a gene. CDR1 MDHEN and CDR2 SYDVKM come from the germline V gene. CDR3 in DNA: TGTGCCAGCAGTTTATTGGGGACTAGCGGGGGGTACGAGCAGTACTTC. Amino acids: CASSLLGTSGGYEQYF.